The source of this T cell receptor (beta chain) is a study of blood T cell repertoires in COVID-19. About the research overall: Sources were T cells, B-cell-depleted T cells, or PBMCs; the material itself was cDNA or gDNA.

Original methodology: It was from reference gene primer amplification that nucleated cell counts were estimated. Method: immunoSEQ multiplex PCR; TCRdb's copy keeps in-frame clones and lacks some. V, J and clone size reflect that table, while D and trimming were determined from the DNA. The repertoire includes about 200,000 clones, just under 85% of them detected once, and approximately 15% sits in the top ten. Trimming stripped 6 bases from V and 1 base from J, with 6 bases between. The CDR3 runs 12 residues. Germline V gene lookup returns CDR1 SGHDN and CDR2 FVKESK. In Cohort 3, a recovered donor had either two negative PCRs, clearance, or symptom resolution.

The clonotype comes from a man in his forties who had recovered from COVID-19. The chain employs TRBV14 and TRBJ1-1, with D hard to call. Sequencing was performed on PBMCs or T cells enriched from blood (not recorded which). The CDR3 spells CASRHKNTEAFF. The CDR3 DNA is TGTGCCAGCAGACACAAGAACACTGAAGCTTTCTTT.